These 2 T cell receptor beta chains share one sample of origin, sequenced in a study of siplizumab effects on memory and regulatory T cells. Only in-frame clones appear in the TCRdb table, and some are missing; sequencing was by immunoSEQ multiplex PCR. The data show about 94,000 clones, with roughly 94% seen just once and approximately 0.3% held by the top ten. Sequencing used non-Treg CD4+ T cells sorted from blood. Receptors originate from a human donor in good health.

The chain couples TRBV7-9 to TRBJ2-7; either TRBD1 or TRBD2 may fit D (5 bases each). Trimming pared 5 bases from V and 5 bases from J, leaving 28 bases between. CDR1 is SEHNR and CDR2 is FQNEAQ in the germline V gene (reference sequence). The CDR3 consists of 18 residues. In DNA form, the CDR3 reads TGTGCCAGCAGCCAAGATGAAGGGACCTCGGGACCCTGGGACGAGCAGTACTTC. Protein sequence: CASSQDEGTSGPWDEQYF.

V usage is TRBV5-1 and J usage is TRBJ2-1, with D possibly TRBD1 on 6 matching bases. This CDR3 comprises 14 residues. Germline V gene data show CDR1 as SGHRS and CDR2 as YFSETQ. Trimming left V 4 bases short and J 7 bases short, with 15 bases between. The CDR3 region is CASSPGTLRNEQFF. In DNA, the CDR3 is TGCGCCAGCAGCCCGGGGACACTCCGGAATGAGCAGTTCTTC.